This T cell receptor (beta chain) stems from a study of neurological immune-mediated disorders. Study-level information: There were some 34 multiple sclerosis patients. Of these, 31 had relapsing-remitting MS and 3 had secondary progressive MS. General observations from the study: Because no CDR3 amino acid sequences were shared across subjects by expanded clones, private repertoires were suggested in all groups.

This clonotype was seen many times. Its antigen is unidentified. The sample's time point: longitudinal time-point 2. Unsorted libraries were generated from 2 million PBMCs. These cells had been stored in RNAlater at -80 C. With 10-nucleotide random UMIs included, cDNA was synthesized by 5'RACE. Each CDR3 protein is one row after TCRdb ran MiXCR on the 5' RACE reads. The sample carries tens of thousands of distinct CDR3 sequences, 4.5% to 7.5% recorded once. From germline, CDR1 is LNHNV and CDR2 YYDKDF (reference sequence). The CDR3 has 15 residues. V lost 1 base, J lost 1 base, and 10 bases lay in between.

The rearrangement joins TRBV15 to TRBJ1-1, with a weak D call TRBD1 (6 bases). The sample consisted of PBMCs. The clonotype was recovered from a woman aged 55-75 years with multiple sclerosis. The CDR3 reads CATSRATGWNTEAFF. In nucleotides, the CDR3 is TGTGCCACCAGCAGAGCGACAGGCTGGAACACTGAAGCTTTCTTT.